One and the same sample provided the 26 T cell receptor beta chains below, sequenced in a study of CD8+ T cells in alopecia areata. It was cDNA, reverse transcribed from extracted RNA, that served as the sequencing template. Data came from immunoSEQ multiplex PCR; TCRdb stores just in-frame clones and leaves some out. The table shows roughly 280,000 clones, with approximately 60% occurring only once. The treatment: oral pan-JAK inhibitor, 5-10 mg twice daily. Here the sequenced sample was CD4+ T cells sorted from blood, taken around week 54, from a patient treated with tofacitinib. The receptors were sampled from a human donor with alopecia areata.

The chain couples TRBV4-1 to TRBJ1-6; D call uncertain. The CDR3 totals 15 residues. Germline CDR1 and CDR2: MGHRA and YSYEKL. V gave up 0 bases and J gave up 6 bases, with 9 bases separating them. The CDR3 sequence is CASSQEWQFNSPLHF. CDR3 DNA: TGCGCCAGCAGCCAAGAATGGCAGTTTAATTCACCCCTCCACTTT.

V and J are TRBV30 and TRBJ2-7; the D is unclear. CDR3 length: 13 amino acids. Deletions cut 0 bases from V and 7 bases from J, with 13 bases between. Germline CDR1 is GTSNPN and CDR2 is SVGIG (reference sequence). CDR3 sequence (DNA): TGTGCCTGGAGTGTGGGCATTTCGAGAGAGCAGTACTTC. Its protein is CAWSVGISREQYF.

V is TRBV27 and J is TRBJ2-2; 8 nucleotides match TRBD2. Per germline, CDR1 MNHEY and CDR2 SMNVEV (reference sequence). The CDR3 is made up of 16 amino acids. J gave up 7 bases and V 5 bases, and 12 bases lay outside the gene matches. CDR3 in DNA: TGTGCCAGCAGTCGAAATAGCGGGGTGGCCAGCGGGGAGCTGTTTTTT. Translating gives CASSRNSGVASGELFF.

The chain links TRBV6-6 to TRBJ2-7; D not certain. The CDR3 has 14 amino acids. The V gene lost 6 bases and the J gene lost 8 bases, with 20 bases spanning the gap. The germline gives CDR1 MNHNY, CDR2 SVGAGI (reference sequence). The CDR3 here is CASRGQVDLGKQYF. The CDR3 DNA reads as TGTGCCAGCAGGGGCCAGGTCGACCTAGGGAAGCAGTACTTC.

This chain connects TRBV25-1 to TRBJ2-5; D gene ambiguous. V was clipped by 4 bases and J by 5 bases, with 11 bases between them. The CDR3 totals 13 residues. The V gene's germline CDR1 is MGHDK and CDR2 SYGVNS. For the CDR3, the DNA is TGTGCCAGCAGTGCGCCGCTTAGGGAGACCCAGTACTTC. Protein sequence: CASSAPLRETQYF.

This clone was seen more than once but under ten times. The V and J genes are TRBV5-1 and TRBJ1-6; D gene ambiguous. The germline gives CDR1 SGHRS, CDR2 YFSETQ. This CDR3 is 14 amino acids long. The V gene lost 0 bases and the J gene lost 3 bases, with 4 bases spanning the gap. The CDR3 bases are TGCGCCAGCAGCTTGGACAGCTATAATTCACCCCTCCACTTT. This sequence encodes CASSLDSYNSPLHF.

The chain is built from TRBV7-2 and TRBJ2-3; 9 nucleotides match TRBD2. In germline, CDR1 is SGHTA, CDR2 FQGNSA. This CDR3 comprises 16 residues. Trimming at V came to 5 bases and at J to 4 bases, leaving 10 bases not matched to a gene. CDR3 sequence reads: CASSRRSGRTADTQYF. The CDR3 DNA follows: TGTGCCAGCAGCCGTCGCAGCGGGAGGACTGCAGATACGCAGTATTTT.

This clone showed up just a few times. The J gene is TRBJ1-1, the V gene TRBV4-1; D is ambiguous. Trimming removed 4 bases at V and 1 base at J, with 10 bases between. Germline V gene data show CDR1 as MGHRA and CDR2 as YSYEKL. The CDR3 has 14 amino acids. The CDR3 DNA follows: TGCGCCAGCAGCCCTAGTCTCTCGAACACTGAAGCTTTCTTT. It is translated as CASSPSLSNTEAFF.

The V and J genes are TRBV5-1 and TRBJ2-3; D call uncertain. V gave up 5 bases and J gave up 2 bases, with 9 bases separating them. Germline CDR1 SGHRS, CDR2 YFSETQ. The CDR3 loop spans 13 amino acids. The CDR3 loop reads CASRTGHTDTQYF. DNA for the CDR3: TGCGCCAGCAGGACCGGCCACACAGATACGCAGTATTTT.

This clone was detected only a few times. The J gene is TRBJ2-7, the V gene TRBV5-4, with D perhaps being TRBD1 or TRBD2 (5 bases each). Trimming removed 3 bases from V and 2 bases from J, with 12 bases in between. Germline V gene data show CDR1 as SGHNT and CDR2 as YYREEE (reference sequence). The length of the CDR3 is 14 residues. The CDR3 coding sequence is TGTGCCAGCAGCTCACCGGGGACCCCCTACGAGCAGTACTTC. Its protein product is CASSSPGTPYEQYF.

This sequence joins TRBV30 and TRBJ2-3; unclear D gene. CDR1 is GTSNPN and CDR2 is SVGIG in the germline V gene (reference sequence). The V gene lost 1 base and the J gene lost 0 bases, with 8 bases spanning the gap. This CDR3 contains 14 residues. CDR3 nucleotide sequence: TGTGCCTGGAGTGACGCGTCTAGCACAGATACGCAGTATTTT. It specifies CAWSDASSTDTQYF. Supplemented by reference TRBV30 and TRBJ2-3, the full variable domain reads SQTIHQWPATLVQPVGSPLSLECTVEGTSNPNLYWYRQAAGRGLQLLFYSVGIGQISSEVPQNLSASRPQDRQFILSSKKLLLSDSGFYLCAWSDASSTDTQYFGPGTRLTVL.

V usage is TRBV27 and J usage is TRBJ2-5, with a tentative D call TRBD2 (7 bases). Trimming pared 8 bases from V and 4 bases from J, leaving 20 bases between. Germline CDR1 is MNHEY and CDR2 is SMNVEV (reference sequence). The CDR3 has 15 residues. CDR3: CASSLRGLGGETQYF. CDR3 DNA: TGTGCCAGCTCCCTGCGGGGGCTCGGTGGAGAGACCCAGTACTTC.

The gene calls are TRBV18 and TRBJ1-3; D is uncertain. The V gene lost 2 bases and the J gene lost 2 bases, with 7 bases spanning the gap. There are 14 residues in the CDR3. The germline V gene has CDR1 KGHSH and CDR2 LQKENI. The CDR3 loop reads CASSPANAGNTIYF. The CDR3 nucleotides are TGTGCCAGCTCACCAGCCAACGCTGGAAACACCATATATTTT. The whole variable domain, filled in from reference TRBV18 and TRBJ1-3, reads NAGVMQNPRHLVRRRGQEARLRCSPMKGHSHVYWYRQLPEEGLKFMVYLQKENIIDESGMPKERFSAEFPKEGPSILRIQQVVRGDSAAYFCASSPANAGNTIYFGEGSWLTVV.

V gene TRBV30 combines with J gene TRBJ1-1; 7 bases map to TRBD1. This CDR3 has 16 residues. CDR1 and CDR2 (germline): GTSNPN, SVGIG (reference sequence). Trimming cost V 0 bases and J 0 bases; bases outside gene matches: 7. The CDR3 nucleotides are TGTGCCTGGAGTGTAGCAGGGGGTGAGATGAACACTGAAGCTTTCTTT. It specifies CAWSVAGGEMNTEAFF.

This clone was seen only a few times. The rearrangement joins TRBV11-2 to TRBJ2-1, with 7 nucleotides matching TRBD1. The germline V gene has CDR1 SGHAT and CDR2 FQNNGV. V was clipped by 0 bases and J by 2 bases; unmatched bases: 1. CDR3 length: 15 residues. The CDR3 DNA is TGTGCCAGCAGCTTAGAACAGGGGCCCTACAATGAGCAGTTCTTC. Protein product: CASSLEQGPYNEQFF.

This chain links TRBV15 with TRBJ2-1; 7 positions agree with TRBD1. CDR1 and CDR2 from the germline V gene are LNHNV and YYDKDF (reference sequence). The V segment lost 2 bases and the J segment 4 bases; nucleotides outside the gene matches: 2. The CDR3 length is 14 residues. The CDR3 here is CATSRPDRYNEQFF. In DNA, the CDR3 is TGTGCCACCAGCAGACCGGACAGGTACAATGAGCAGTTCTTC.

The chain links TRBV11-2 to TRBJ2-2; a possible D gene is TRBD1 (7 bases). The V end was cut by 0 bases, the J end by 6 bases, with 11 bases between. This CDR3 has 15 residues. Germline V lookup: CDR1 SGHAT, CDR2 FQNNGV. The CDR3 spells CASSLDGGTAGELFF. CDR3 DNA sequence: TGTGCCAGCAGCTTAGATGGAGGGACAGCCGGGGAGCTGTTTTTT.

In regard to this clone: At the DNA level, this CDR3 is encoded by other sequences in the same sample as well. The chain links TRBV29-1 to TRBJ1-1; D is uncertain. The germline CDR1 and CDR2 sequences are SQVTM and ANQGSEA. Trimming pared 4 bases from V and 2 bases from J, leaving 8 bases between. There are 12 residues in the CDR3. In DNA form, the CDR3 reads TGCAGCGTTGTGGGCAGCAACACTGAAGCTTTCTTT. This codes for CSVVGSNTEAFF.

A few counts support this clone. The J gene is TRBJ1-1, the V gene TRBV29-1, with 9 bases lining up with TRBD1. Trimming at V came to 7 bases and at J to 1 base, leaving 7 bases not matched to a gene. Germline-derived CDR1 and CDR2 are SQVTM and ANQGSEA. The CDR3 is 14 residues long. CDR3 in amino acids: CSAGGQGGNTEAFF. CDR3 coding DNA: TGCAGCGCTGGGGGACAGGGAGGGAACACTGAAGCTTTCTTT.

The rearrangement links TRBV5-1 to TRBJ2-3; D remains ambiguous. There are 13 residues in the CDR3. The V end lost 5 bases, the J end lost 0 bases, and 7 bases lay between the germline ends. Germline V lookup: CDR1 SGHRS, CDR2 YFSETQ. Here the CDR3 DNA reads TGCGCCAGCAGGGACGGTAGCACAGATACGCAGTATTTT. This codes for CASRDGSTDTQYF.

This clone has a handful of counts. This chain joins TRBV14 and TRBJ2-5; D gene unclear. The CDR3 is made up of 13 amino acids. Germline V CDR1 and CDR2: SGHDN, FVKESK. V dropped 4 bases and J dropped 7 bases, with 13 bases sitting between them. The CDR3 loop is CASSPDFVGTQYF. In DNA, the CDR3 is TGTGCCAGCAGCCCAGACTTTGTTGGGACCCAGTACTTC. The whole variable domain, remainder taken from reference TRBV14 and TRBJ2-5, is EAGVTQFPSHSVIEKGQTVTLRCDPISGHDNLYWYRRVMGKEIKFLLHFVKESKQDESGMPNNRFLAERTGGTYSTLKVQPAELEDSGVYFCASSPDFVGTQYFGPGTRLLVL.

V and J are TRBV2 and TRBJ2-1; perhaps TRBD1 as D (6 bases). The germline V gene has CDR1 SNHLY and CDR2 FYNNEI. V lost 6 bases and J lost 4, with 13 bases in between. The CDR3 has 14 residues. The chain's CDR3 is CASRGAGLYNEQFF. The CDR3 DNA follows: TGTGCCAGCAGGGGGGCAGGGTTATACAATGAGCAGTTCTTC.

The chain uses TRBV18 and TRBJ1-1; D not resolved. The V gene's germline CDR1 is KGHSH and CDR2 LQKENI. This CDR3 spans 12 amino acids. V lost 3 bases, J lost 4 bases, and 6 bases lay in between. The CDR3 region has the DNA TGTGCCAGCTCACCTCAGCGCACTGAAGCTTTCTTT. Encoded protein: CASSPQRTEAFF.

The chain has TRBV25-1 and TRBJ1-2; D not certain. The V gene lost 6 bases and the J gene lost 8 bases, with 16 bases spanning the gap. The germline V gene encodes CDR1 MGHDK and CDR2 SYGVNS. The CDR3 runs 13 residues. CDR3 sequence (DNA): TGTGCCAGCAGCTCAGCCCTTTTCCAGGGCTACACCTTC. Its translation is CASSSALFQGYTF.

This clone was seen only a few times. The CDR3 sequence: CSVMMVQDGYTF. The CDR3 bases are TGCAGCGTGATGATGGTCCAGGATGGCTACACCTTC. This rearrangement joins TRBV29-1 to TRBJ1-2; D gene ambiguous. The CDR3 runs to 12 residues. From germline, CDR1 is SQVTM and CDR2 ANQGSEA. The V gene lost 6 bases and the J gene lost 6 bases, with 14 bases spanning the gap.

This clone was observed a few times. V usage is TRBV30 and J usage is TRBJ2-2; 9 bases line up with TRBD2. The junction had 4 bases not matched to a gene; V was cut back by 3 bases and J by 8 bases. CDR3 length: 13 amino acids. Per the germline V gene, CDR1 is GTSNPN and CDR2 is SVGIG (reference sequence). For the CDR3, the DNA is TGTGCCTGGAGACAGCGGGGGGTAGGGGAGCTGTTTTTT. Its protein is CAWRQRGVGELFF.